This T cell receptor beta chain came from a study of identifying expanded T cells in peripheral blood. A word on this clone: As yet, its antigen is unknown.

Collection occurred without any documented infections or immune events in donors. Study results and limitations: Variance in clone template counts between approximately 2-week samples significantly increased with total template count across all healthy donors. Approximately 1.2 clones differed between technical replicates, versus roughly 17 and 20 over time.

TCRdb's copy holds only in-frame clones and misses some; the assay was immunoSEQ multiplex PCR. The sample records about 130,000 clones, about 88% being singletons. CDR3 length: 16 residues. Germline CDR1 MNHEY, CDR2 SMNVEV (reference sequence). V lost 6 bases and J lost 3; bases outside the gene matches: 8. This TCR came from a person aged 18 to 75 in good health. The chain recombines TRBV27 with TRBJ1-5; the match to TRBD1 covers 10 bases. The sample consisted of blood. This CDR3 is CASRQAGQGFNQPQHF. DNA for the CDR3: TGTGCCAGCAGACAAGCGGGACAGGGGTTCAATCAGCCCCAGCATTTT.